This T cell receptor beta chain was identified during a study of human T cells and chemical hapten exposure. For the study at large: Doses of diphenylcyclopropenone went to the patients' scalps weekly throughout the approximately 26-week study. Largely, small differences in pooled library volume made per-sample TCR yields vary.

From the RACE reads, TCRdb called clonotypes with MiXCR, one entry per CDR3 protein. There are some 400,000 distinct CDR3 sequences in the sample; approximately 5.1% occur only once, and around 2.6% lies in the top ten. Time point denoted: pre-sensitization, week 0. The treatment denotes: therapeutic diphenylcyclopropenone sensitization with weekly scalp DPC. Donation of samples came from alopecia patients who were 18 to 70 years old and suitable for DPC. The CDR3 is 14 residues long. Looked up from germline, CDR1 is WSHSY and CDR2 is SAAADI. V shed 4 bases and J 3 bases; nucleotides not matched to a gene: 6.

Source: whole blood, taken in connection with sensitization to the hapten diphenylcyclopropenone (DPC). This receptor was taken from a woman aged 45-59 years with alopecia areata. Some clones in this sample may be carry-over from other donors' samples. The chain uses TRBV10-2 and TRBJ2-7; TRBD1 matches 7 bases. The CDR3 region is CASSGWGQNYEQYF. The DNA of the CDR3 is TGCGCCAGCAGTGGGTGGGGACAGAACTACGAGCAGTACTTC.